The 19 T cell receptor beta chains in this list originate from one sample, sequenced in a study of blood T cell repertoires in COVID-19. TCRdb's table, derived via immunoSEQ multiplex PCR, lists solely in-frame clones and lacks some. In the table there are roughly 190,000 clones, less than 85% of which are singletons. Sequenced: PBMCs or T cells enriched from blood (not recorded which). Every receptor here comes from a woman aged 25-40 years who had recovered from COVID-19.

This clone was counted once. The J gene is TRBJ2-3, the V gene TRBV10-2; 10 bases are a match to TRBD2. The J segment lost 3 bases and the V segment lost 10 bases, leaving 13 bases of the junction unmatched. The CDR3 is 16 residues long. Germline CDR1 WSHSY, CDR2 SAAADI. The CDR3 coding sequence is TGCGCCACCAGCCAACCGAGCGGGGGGGCAACAGATACGCAGTATTTT. As protein: CATSQPSGGATDTQYF.

There are a few counts of this clone. The chain recombines TRBV7-8 with TRBJ2-1; 7 positions agree with TRBD2. Germline lookup yields CDR1 SGHVS and CDR2 FQNEAQ. V lost 3 bases and J lost 9; bases outside the gene matches: 11. CDR3 size: 15 residues. The CDR3 spells CASSFTSAVDGEQFF. The CDR3 coding sequence is TGTGCCAGCAGCTTTACTAGCGCCGTCGACGGTGAGCAGTTCTTC.

This clone was seen just once. V is TRBV25-1 and J is TRBJ1-1; 7 bases align to TRBD1. This CDR3 has 13 amino acids. V lost 4 bases, J lost 5 bases, and 4 bases stayed unmatched. From germline, CDR1 is MGHDK and CDR2 SYGVNS. The DNA of the CDR3 is TGTGCCAGCAGTGGACAGGGAAGAACTGAAGCTTTCTTT. Its protein product is CASSGQGRTEAFF. The whole variable domain, filled in from reference TRBV25-1 and TRBJ1-1, reads EADIYQTPRYLVIGTGKKITLECSQTMGHDKMYWYQQDPGMELHLIHYSYGVNSTEKGDLSSESTVSRIRTEHFPLTLESARPSHTSQYLCASSGQGRTEAFFGQGTRLTVV.

The rearrangement uses TRBV7-2 and TRBJ2-3; D unclear. The germline V gene has CDR1 SGHTA and CDR2 FQGNSA. V was shortened by 2 bases and J by 0 bases, with 15 bases between the two germline ends. The CDR3 consists of 17 residues. The CDR3 reads CASSLLRGPPSTDTQYF. CDR3 DNA sequence: TGTGCCAGCAGCTTATTGCGTGGGCCCCCAAGCACAGATACGCAGTATTTT.

The rearrangement uses TRBV29-1 and TRBJ2-7; D perhaps matches TRBD1 (5 bases). Per the germline V gene, CDR1 is SQVTM and CDR2 is ANQGSEA. The CDR3 covers 13 residues. The germline V and J ends were trimmed by 4 bases and 3 bases, with 13 bases remaining between them. DNA for the CDR3: TGCAGCGTTGCAGGGATGGAGATCTACGAGCAGTACTTC. Residues: CSVAGMEIYEQYF.

The J gene is TRBJ1-2, the V gene TRBV28, with a possible D match to TRBD1 (6 bases). The ends were cut back, 3 bases at V and 2 bases at J, with 7 bases in the middle. The CDR3 runs 13 residues. Germline assignment: CDR1 MDHEN and CDR2 SYDVKM. The CDR3: CASSLQGNYGYTF. The CDR3 nucleotides read TGTGCCAGCAGTTTGCAGGGGAACTATGGCTACACCTTC.

The CDR3 reads CASTPALRDTYGYTF. For the CDR3, the DNA is TGTGCCAGCACCCCCGCCCTCAGGGATACCTATGGCTACACCTTC. The V gene is TRBV28, the J gene TRBJ1-2, with D possibly TRBD1 on 5 matching bases. The germline V and J ends were trimmed by 7 bases and 4 bases, with 19 bases remaining between them. The CDR3 loop spans 15 amino acids. Germline V CDR1 and CDR2: MDHEN, SYDVKM.

The table lists this clone with many counts. This rearrangement joins TRBV2 to TRBJ2-2; D unresolved. The CDR3 covers 13 residues. Germline values: CDR1 SNHLY, CDR2 FYNNEI. Trimming took off 4 bases at V and 7 bases at J, with 10 bases between the two ends. The CDR3 coding sequence is TGTGCCAGCAGTGGACAAGTAAACGGGGAGCTGTTTTTT. The encoded protein is CASSGQVNGELFF.

V is TRBV9 and J is TRBJ2-7; 11 bases map to TRBD1. The V and J ends lost 3 bases and 4 bases, in that order; junction bases with no gene match: 6. Germline V CDR1 and CDR2: SGDLS, YYNGEE. The CDR3 sequence is 15 residues long. The CDR3, as DNA: TGTGCCAGCAGCGCCGGGACAGGGGGTTTGTACGAGCAGTACTTC. Translation gives CASSAGTGGLYEQYF.

V is TRBV27 and J is TRBJ1-2; 7 bases are shared with TRBD1. The ends lost 6 bases at V and 4 bases at J; junction bases unmatched: 8. CDR3 size: 14 residues. Per the germline V gene, CDR1 is MNHEY and CDR2 is SMNVEV (reference sequence). The CDR3 here is CASRPQTGFYGYTF. The CDR3 coding sequence is TGTGCCAGCAGGCCTCAGACAGGGTTCTATGGCTACACCTTC.

This sequence joins TRBV3-1 (or the pseudogene TRBV3-2) and TRBJ2-1; possible D gene TRBD2, 5 bases. The V gene's germline CDR1 is LGHDT and CDR2 YNNKEL (reference sequence). The ends were cut back, 2 bases at V and 10 bases at J, with 9 bases in the middle. This CDR3 region has 12 residues. The CDR3 DNA reads as TGTGCCAGCAGCCAATCGGAGCGGGAGCAGTTCTTC. Translating it yields CASSQSEREQFF.

The chain links TRBV7-3 to TRBJ1-2; tentative D call: TRBD1 (6 bases). Trimming shortened V by 2 bases and J by 7 bases, and 11 bases separated the two germline ends. CDR1 and CDR2 from the germline V gene are SGHTA and FQGTGA. The length of the CDR3 is 13 residues. The CDR3 DNA reads as TGTGCCAGCAGCTTAGGGGGGGCGCGTGGCTACACCTTC. Translation: CASSLGGARGYTF.

V is TRBV27 and J is TRBJ1-2; D is unclear. V was trimmed by 3 bases and J by 0 bases, leaving 8 bases between them. Germline V gene sequence: CDR1 MNHEY, CDR2 SMNVEV (reference sequence). The CDR3 spans 14 residues. The CDR3 DNA is TGTGCCAGCAGTTTGGCATTCGCTAACTATGGCTACACCTTC. Residues: CASSLAFANYGYTF.

This CDR3 is CASSSSSYNEQFF. In nucleotides, the CDR3 is TGTGCCAGCAGCTCTAGCAGCTACAATGAGCAGTTCTTC. The rearrangement links TRBV7-9 to TRBJ2-1, with D perhaps TRBD2 (5 bases). Per germline, CDR1 SEHNR and CDR2 FQNEAQ (reference sequence). This CDR3 is 13 amino acids long. V gave up 4 bases and J gave up 3 bases, with 7 bases separating them.

The chain has TRBV4-1 and TRBJ1-1, with TRBD1 identical over 9 bases. Looked up from germline, CDR1 is MGHRA and CDR2 is YSYEKL. J was trimmed by 2 bases and V by 4 bases; bases with no gene match: 2. The CDR3 consists of 14 residues. This CDR3 is CASSLTGGNTEAFF. The DNA for the CDR3 is TGCGCCAGCAGCCTGACAGGGGGAAACACTGAAGCTTTCTTT.

The chain couples TRBV2 to TRBJ2-3; 7 bases match TRBD2. Trimming at V came to 6 bases and at J to 2 bases, leaving 8 bases not matched to a gene. Germline V CDR1 and CDR2: SNHLY, FYNNEI. The CDR3 covers 15 residues. CDR3: CASRWGRLATDTQYF. The CDR3 nucleotides are TGTGCCAGCAGGTGGGGAAGACTAGCCACAGATACGCAGTATTTT.

The rearrangement joins TRBV4-2 to TRBJ2-5, with D possibly matching TRBD1 (5 bases). Looked up from germline, CDR1 is LGHNA and CDR2 is YNFKEQ. This CDR3 spans 14 amino acids. V was pared by 6 bases and J by 3 bases, with 14 bases between. CDR3 in amino acids: CASSPIGAEETQYF. The DNA of the CDR3 is TGTGCCAGCAGTCCGATTGGGGCCGAAGAGACCCAGTACTTC.

The J gene is TRBJ2-1, the V gene TRBV7-9; a weak D match, TRBD2 (5 bases). The length of the CDR3 is 16 residues. V dropped 5 bases and J dropped 8 bases, with 22 bases sitting between them. Germline CDR1 and CDR2: SEHNR and FQNEAQ (reference sequence). CDR3 coding DNA: TGTGCCAGCAGCCCTCGGGCGGGTGGCCTTGGGGATGAGCAGTTCTTC. Amino acids: CASSPRAGGLGDEQFF. Based on the CDR3 plus reference TRBV7-9 and TRBJ2-1, the full variable domain is DTGVSQNPRHKITKRGQNVTFRCDPISEHNRLYWYRQTLGQGPEFLTYFQNEAQLEKSRLLSDRFSAERPKGSFSTLEIQRTEQGDSAMYLCASSPRAGGLGDEQFFGPGTRLTVL.

This clone was seen only once. The V call is TRBV7-9, the J call TRBJ2-7; D is possibly TRBD1 (5 bases). Germline CDR1 is SEHNR and CDR2 is FQNEAQ (reference sequence). Trimming left V 0 bases short and J 3 bases short, with 12 bases between. This CDR3 region has 15 residues. CDR3 sequence reads: CASSLASGIRYEQYF. CDR3 nucleotides: TGTGCCAGCAGCTTAGCTTCAGGGATTCGCTACGAGCAGTACTTC.